Following are 9 T cell receptor beta chains from one sample sequenced in a study of CD8 T cells in Susac syndrome. Random hexamers served to reverse transcribe about 0.5 to 1 ug RNA. TCRdb used MiXCR to reprocess the immunoSEQ multiplex PCR reads, holding one entry per CDR3 protein. The repertoire consists of 130,000 or so distinct CDR3 sequences, with around 94% occurring once and the leading ten covering about 0.098%. Specimen: CD4+ T cells from PBMCs. These receptors were obtained from a human donor in good health.

This clonotype was seen once. J is TRBJ1-6 and V is TRBV7-6; TRBD1 aligns across 8 bases. V was pared by 5 bases and J by 0 bases, with 9 bases of the junction left unmatched. This CDR3 region has 18 residues. Germline V gene lookup returns CDR1 SGHVS and CDR2 FNYEAQ. CDR3 in DNA: TGTGCCAGCAGCCCTACACAGGGGGGGCCCTCCTATAATTCACCCCTCCACTTT. Translation: CASSPTQGGPSYNSPLHF.

The chain links TRBV5-4 to TRBJ2-7; D unclear. In germline, CDR1 is SGHNT, CDR2 YYREEE (reference sequence). V shed 0 bases and J shed 2 bases, with 6 bases lying between them. The CDR3 runs 13 residues. The CDR3 DNA is TGTGCCAGCAGCTTGGATGGTCCCTACGAGCAGTACTTC. Encoded protein: CASSLDGPYEQYF.

This chain joins TRBV18 and TRBJ2-5; TRBD1 agrees at 8 bases. The germline gives CDR1 KGHSH, CDR2 LQKENI. With 3 bases clipped from V and 2 bases from J, the junction kept 8 bases outside the gene matches. The CDR3 runs 16 residues. CDR3 DNA: TGTGCCAGCTCACCGTCGAAGGGACAGGCACAAGAGACCCAGTACTTC. Translating it yields CASSPSKGQAQETQYF. The complete variable domain, with remaining parts taken from reference TRBV18 and TRBJ2-5, reads NAGVMQNPRHLVRRRGQEARLRCSPMKGHSHVYWYRQLPEEGLKFMVYLQKENIIDESGMPKERFSAEFPKEGPSILRIQQVVRGDSAAYFCASSPSKGQAQETQYFGPGTRLLVL.

The chain is built from TRBV14 and TRBJ1-1; 9 bases agree with TRBD1. J was trimmed by 11 bases and V by 4 bases; bases with no gene match: 8. Looked up from germline, CDR1 is SGHDN and CDR2 is FVKESK. The length of the CDR3 is 13 residues. Here the CDR3 reads CASSPGQGLRAFF. CDR3 nucleotides: TGTGCCAGCAGCCCAGGACAGGGGCTAAGGGCTTTCTTT.

This chain uses TRBV28 with TRBJ2-7; 7 bases agree with TRBD2. This CDR3 is 15 amino acids long. Germline CDR1 is MDHEN and CDR2 is SYDVKM. V was pared by 1 base and J by 5 bases, with 8 bases of the junction left unmatched. This CDR3 is CASSLFGGGFDEQYF. DNA for the CDR3: TGTGCCAGCAGTTTATTTGGGGGAGGGTTTGACGAGCAGTACTTC.

This clonotype turned up a few times. J is TRBJ1-5 and V is TRBV19; no definite D call. Germline V lookup: CDR1 LNHDA, CDR2 SQIVND (reference sequence). The CDR3 length is 14 residues. V lost 4 bases, J lost 3 bases, and 10 bases lay in between. The CDR3 spells CASSNQEFNQPQHF. DNA for the CDR3: TGTGCCAGTAGTAATCAGGAATTCAATCAGCCCCAGCATTTT.

The chain recombines TRBV6-5 with TRBJ1-4, with D perhaps TRBD1 (5 bases). Germline V gene sequence: CDR1 MNHEY, CDR2 SVGAGI. V was pared by 0 bases and J by 9 bases, with 14 bases between. There are 15 residues in the CDR3. CDR3 bases: TGTGCCAGCAGTTACTCTGACAGCCCGAGCCAAAAACTGTTTTTT. This encodes CASSYSDSPSQKLFF.

DNA of the CDR3: TGTGCCAGCAGTCCCACTAGCGGGGAGCAGTTCTTC. Its protein product is CASSPTSGEQFF. The V gene is TRBV6-4, the J gene TRBJ2-1, with 9 bases lining up with TRBD2. The germline gives CDR1 MRHNA, CDR2 SNTAGT. This CDR3 has 12 residues. Trimming at V came to 5 bases and at J to 10 bases, leaving 3 bases not matched to a gene.

V gene TRBV5-1 combines with J gene TRBJ1-2, with 7 bases matching TRBD1. Looked up from germline, CDR1 is SGHRS and CDR2 is YFSETQ. V lost 1 base and J lost 5; bases outside the gene matches: 11. CDR3 length: 16 residues. The CDR3 spells CASSLSPPGQSYGYTF. The DNA for the CDR3 is TGCGCCAGCAGCTTGTCCCCTCCGGGACAGTCTTATGGCTACACCTTC.